The 29 T cell receptor beta chains in this list originate from one sample, sequenced in a study of T cells expressing NK-cell markers. TCRdb reprocessed the 5' RACE reads; each CDR3 protein has one entry and no DNA is given. The table lists about 410,000 distinct CDR3 sequences. Sequenced: blood T cells: a sorted CD56 or NKG2C T cell subset, CD4+ or CD8+ T cells, or bulk PBMC T cells (not recorded which). The receptors here all came from a woman aged 45-65 years in good health.

The gene calls are TRBV10-3 and TRBJ1-2; the TCRdb call, TRBD1, lacks DNA for checking. CDR3 length equals 15 residues. Germline V CDR1 and CDR2: ENHRY, SYGVKD. The CDR3 reads CAIREQALGLDGYTF.

The V call is TRBV19, the J call TRBJ1-2. Looked up from germline, CDR1 is LNHDA and CDR2 is SQIVND (reference sequence). The CDR3 is 16 residues long. The CDR3 is CASSTATGTANYGYTF.

The chain employs TRBV5-5 and TRBJ1-2; TCRdb calls TRBD1, which cannot be checked without DNA. Germline lookup yields CDR1 SGHKS and CDR2 YYEKEE (reference sequence). This CDR3 region has 17 residues. CDR3 sequence reads: CASSHTVPGQRNYGYTF.

This chain links TRBV29-1 with TRBJ2-5; the D call of TRBD1 rests on TCRdb alone, since no DNA is present to check it. CDR3 length equals 13 residues. The V gene's germline CDR1 is SQVTM and CDR2 ANQGSEA. The CDR3 here is CSFRQGAQETQYF.

The chain carries TRBV15 and TRBJ2-7. The length of the CDR3 is 14 residues. The germline gives CDR1 LNHNV, CDR2 YYDKDF (reference sequence). CDR3 loop: CATSRDGTYYEQYF.

This chain connects TRBV11-2 to TRBJ1-2; the D call from TCRdb, TRBD1, cannot be confirmed without DNA. CDR3 length: 21 residues. Germline V gives CDR1 SGHAT, CDR2 FQNNGV. CDR3 sequence: CASSLRGGAGTGVFMRSGYTF.

The chain uses TRBV20-1 and TRBJ1-5; TCRdb proposes TRBD1, but this gene call is untestable without DNA. Germline-derived CDR1 and CDR2 are DFQATT and SNEGSKA (reference sequence). This CDR3 contains 16 residues. This chain's CDR3 is CSARGTGPDINQPQHF.

This rearrangement joins TRBV10-3 to TRBJ1-1. Germline assignment: CDR1 ENHRY and CDR2 SYGVKD. The CDR3 extends over 17 amino acids. The CDR3 protein is CAISGGSPTARNTEAFF.

This chain uses TRBV20-1 with TRBJ2-3; TCRdb proposes TRBD1, but this gene call is untestable without DNA. Per the germline V gene, CDR1 is DFQATT and CDR2 is SNEGSKA (reference sequence). CDR3 size: 14 residues. The CDR3 is CSANSDRSTDTQYF.

The chain joins TRBV29-1 to TRBJ2-7; lacking DNA, the TRBD2 call made by TCRdb goes unchecked. The CDR3 runs 14 residues. Germline values: CDR1 SQVTM, CDR2 ANQGSEA. CDR3: CSVGSGRAPSEQYF.

This chain uses TRBV6-1 with TRBJ2-1; TCRdb outputs TRBD1, but without DNA this stays unchecked. The length of the CDR3 is 15 residues. CDR1 and CDR2 (germline): MNHNS, SASEGT. This CDR3 is CASSEEGGTYNEQFF.

The chain has TRBV7-8 and TRBJ1-3. The CDR3 length is 13 residues. The germline V gene has CDR1 SGHVS and CDR2 FQNEAQ. The CDR3 sequence is CASSLATGNTIYF. Looking up the rest from reference TRBV7-8 and TRBJ1-3 gives the full variable domain: GAGVSQSPRYKVAKRGQDVALRCDPISGHVSLFWYQQALGQGPEFLTYFQNEAQLDKSGLPSDRFFAERPEGSVSTLKIQRTQQEDSAVYLCASSLATGNTIYFGEGSWLTVV.

This rearrangement joins TRBV9 to TRBJ2-7; TCRdb picks TRBD1, but there is no DNA to check that call. CDR3 length equals 14 residues. CDR1 and CDR2 (germline): SGDLS, YYNGEE. CDR3 loop: CASSVGTGTYEQYF. Looking up the rest from reference TRBV9 and TRBJ2-7 gives the full variable domain: DSGVTQTPKHLITATGQRVTLRCSPRSGDLSVYWYQQSLDQGLQFLIQYYNGEERAKGNILERFSAQQFPDLHSELNLSSLELGDSALYFCASSVGTGTYEQYFGPGTRLTVT.

This chain uses TRBV6-6 with TRBJ2-7; TCRdb calls TRBD2, which cannot be checked without DNA. The CDR3 contains 15 residues. Germline loops: CDR1 MNHNY, CDR2 SVGAGI (reference sequence). Here the CDR3 reads CASSYSTTSFSEQYF.

The chain employs TRBV9 and TRBJ2-3; the TCRdb D gene call, TRBD2, has no DNA to confirm it. There are 14 residues in the CDR3. CDR1 and CDR2 from the germline V gene are SGDLS and YYNGEE. The CDR3 is CASSGRRPADTQYF.

This sequence joins TRBV5-6 and TRBJ2-2; TCRdb's D call, TRBD1, is unchecked because there is no DNA. The CDR3 spans 15 residues. In germline, CDR1 is SGHDT, CDR2 YYEEEE. This CDR3 reads CASSFPGPYTGELFF.

The chain combines TRBV5-1 with TRBJ1-2. The CDR3 spans 14 residues. Germline assignment: CDR1 SGHRS and CDR2 YFSETQ. CDR3 residues: CASSLTESLSGYTF.

The chain couples TRBV12-3 or TRBV12-4 to TRBJ1-1. The CDR3 contains 16 residues. Here the CDR3 reads CASSWEGPSMNTEAFF.

V usage is TRBV20-1 and J usage is TRBJ2-7; TCRdb returns TRBD2, unconfirmable since there is no DNA. The germline V gene encodes CDR1 DFQATT and CDR2 SNEGSKA (reference sequence). The CDR3 totals 14 residues. CDR3 sequence reads: CSAYTRPFAYEQYF.

The chain uses TRBV20-1 and TRBJ2-1. Germline-derived CDR1 and CDR2 are DFQATT and SNEGSKA (reference sequence). This CDR3 is 13 amino acids long. The CDR3 here is CSVPGVRYNEQFF.

J is TRBJ1-1 and V is TRBV20-1; without DNA, the TCRdb call of TRBD1 cannot be checked. The germline CDR1 and CDR2 sequences are DFQATT and SNEGSKA (reference sequence). This CDR3 has 12 amino acids. The CDR3 spells CSATGGSVEAFF.

This chain uses TRBV7-9 with TRBJ2-1; TCRdb names TRBD2, which stays unverified in the absence of DNA. The CDR3 runs to 17 residues. The germline V gene encodes CDR1 SEHNR and CDR2 FQNEAQ (reference sequence). Here the CDR3 reads CASSLTESGSRYNEQFF.

The V gene is TRBV7-8, the J gene TRBJ1-1; TCRdb calls TRBD1, which cannot be checked without DNA. Germline loops: CDR1 SGHVS, CDR2 FQNEAQ. CDR3 length equals 13 residues. The CDR3 region is CASSPDRQSEAFF.

V usage is TRBV24-1 and J usage is TRBJ2-1; TCRdb proposes TRBD2, but this gene call is untestable without DNA. Germline V lookup: CDR1 KGHDR, CDR2 SFDVKD. The CDR3 extends over 13 amino acids. The CDR3: CATSDPGLDEQFF.

The chain links TRBV24-1 to TRBJ2-3; TCRdb calls TRBD2, which cannot be checked without DNA. The CDR3 covers 15 residues. Germline CDR1 and CDR2: KGHDR and SFDVKD. The CDR3 reads CATSSGAGGPDTQYF.

The chain is built from TRBV12-3 or TRBV12-4 and TRBJ2-6; TCRdb proposes TRBD1, but this gene call is untestable without DNA. The CDR3 contains 18 residues. This CDR3 reads CASSLAWDRGSGANVLTF.

V is TRBV24-1 and J is TRBJ1-2. The CDR3 is 12 residues long. Germline V gene lookup returns CDR1 KGHDR and CDR2 SFDVKD. The CDR3 is CATSPNSYGYTF.

The chain employs TRBV4-1 and TRBJ2-2; TCRdb's D gene call, TRBD1, goes unchecked for lack of DNA. Germline assignment: CDR1 MGHRA and CDR2 YSYEKL. CDR3 size: 13 residues. CDR3 protein: CACSQGNTGELFF.

The CDR3 protein is CASGGPVREYTF. The V call is TRBV7-9, the J call TRBJ1-2; with no DNA, the TCRdb D assignment of TRBD1 cannot be verified. Germline V CDR1 and CDR2: SEHNR, FQNEAQ (reference sequence). The CDR3 extends over 12 amino acids. The full variable domain, rest sourced from reference TRBV7-9 and TRBJ1-2, is DTGVSQNPRHKITKRGQNVTFRCDPISEHNRLYWYRQTLGQGPEFLTYFQNEAQLEKSRLLSDRFSAERPKGSFSTLEIQRTEQGDSAMYLCASGGPVREYTFGSGTRLTVV.